These 28 T cell receptor beta chains came from one sample sequenced in a study of shared clonotypes between healthy human individuals. CD8 cells regarded as naive lacked CD45RO, were positively chosen for CCR7, and omitted terminally differentiated effector memory CD45RA+ cells. The repertoire was sequenced with immunoSEQ multiplex PCR; TCRdb's copy has only in-frame clones and lacks some. This table has fewer than 850,000 clones, 90% to 97% appearing once. What was sequenced was naive CD8+ T cells sorted from blood. Receptors were obtained from a young man in good health.

Remarks on this clone: The sample has other DNA sequences that encode this CDR3 too. V and J are TRBV4-3 and TRBJ2-7; 13 nucleotides align to TRBD2. This CDR3 contains 15 residues. The germline CDR1 and CDR2 sequences are LGHNA and YSLEER. Germline trimming cut 4 bases from V and 4 bases from J; bases unmatched to any gene: 4. This chain's CDR3 is CASSPGLAGVYEQYF. CDR3 DNA sequence: TGCGCCAGCAGCCCTGGACTAGCGGGAGTGTACGAGCAGTACTTC.

This sequence joins TRBV5-4 and TRBJ2-3; 12 nucleotides align to TRBD2. The length of the CDR3 is 15 residues. Germline V gives CDR1 SGHNT, CDR2 YYREEE (reference sequence). The V segment lost 7 bases and the J segment 2 bases; nucleotides outside the gene matches: 5. The CDR3 DNA reads as TGTGCCAGCGCCGGACTAGCGGGGAACACAGATACGCAGTATTTT. Translated: CASAGLAGNTDTQYF.

The chain carries TRBV6-1 and TRBJ2-2; D unclear. Trimming took off 1 base at V and 6 bases at J, with 9 bases between the two ends. From germline, CDR1 is MNHNS and CDR2 SASEGT. The CDR3 totals 14 residues. CDR3 bases: TGTGCCAGCAGTGAAGGTTATGGACCCGGGGAGCTGTTTTTT. Translated, it gives CASSEGYGPGELFF.

The chain links TRBV7-9 to TRBJ2-7, with TRBD1 matching over 9 bases. Trimming removed 0 bases from V and 2 bases from J; junction bases left unmatched: 2. The CDR3 contains 15 residues. Germline V gene sequence: CDR1 SEHNR, CDR2 FQNEAQ (reference sequence). The CDR3 bases are TGTGCCAGCAGCTTAGCCCGGACAGGGGCCTACGAGCAGTACTTC. This encodes CASSLARTGAYEQYF.

Here the CDR3 DNA reads TGTGCCAGCAGTTTCATAGGGGGGTATTTGTACTTC. Protein product: CASSFIGGYLYF. The rearrangement uses TRBV28 and TRBJ2-7, with D perhaps being TRBD1 or TRBD2 (6 bases each). The CDR3 has 12 residues. Trimming cost V 3 bases and J 12 bases, with 15 bases left between them. Germline V gives CDR1 MDHEN, CDR2 SYDVKM.

The chain employs TRBV27 and TRBJ1-2; D not certain. Germline loops: CDR1 MNHEY, CDR2 SMNVEV (reference sequence). The CDR3 runs to 13 residues. Deletions cut 2 bases from V and 8 bases from J, with 12 bases between. CDR3 coding DNA: TGTGCCAGCAGTTTAGGCCCCGGTGACGGCTACACCTTC. Translating gives CASSLGPGDGYTF.

The chain joins TRBV15 to TRBJ1-2; weak D call: TRBD1 (5 bases). The CDR3 totals 16 residues. The ends were cut back, 0 bases at V and 5 bases at J, with 16 bases in the middle. Germline V CDR1 and CDR2: LNHNV, YYDKDF (reference sequence). CDR3 coding DNA: TGTGCCACCAGCAGAGATTGGGAACAGGCCGTATATGGCTACACCTTC. The encoded protein is CATSRDWEQAVYGYTF.

The rearrangement uses TRBV29-1 and TRBJ2-7; 7 bases align to TRBD1. CDR3 length: 12 amino acids. Germline assignment: CDR1 SQVTM and CDR2 ANQGSEA. The J segment lost 7 bases and the V segment lost 6 bases, leaving 9 bases of the junction unmatched. The CDR3 region is CSVIGQAPEQYF. The CDR3 nucleotides are TGCAGCGTAATAGGACAGGCCCCGGAGCAGTACTTC.

This rearrangement joins TRBV2 to TRBJ2-7; 7 nucleotides align to TRBD2. The CDR3 spans 15 residues. From germline, CDR1 is SNHLY and CDR2 FYNNEI. With 2 bases clipped from V and 2 bases from J, the junction kept 6 bases outside the gene matches. CDR3 bases: TGTGCCAGCAGTGAAAAGACTAGCTTAACCTACGAGCAGTACTTC. As protein: CASSEKTSLTYEQYF.

This chain connects TRBV29-1 to TRBJ2-7; 8 bases line up with TRBD2. Germline V gives CDR1 SQVTM, CDR2 ANQGSEA. This CDR3 has 15 residues. With V trimmed by 0 bases and J by 3 bases, 7 bases remained unmatched. CDR3 protein: CSVEDRERESYEQYF. DNA for the CDR3: TGCAGCGTTGAAGATCGGGAGCGGGAGAGCTACGAGCAGTACTTC.

The chain is built from TRBV5-1 and TRBJ1-1; no reliable D call. Germline values: CDR1 SGHRS, CDR2 YFSETQ. The length of the CDR3 is 12 residues. Trimming removed 0 bases from V and 7 bases from J, with 7 bases in between. CDR3 DNA sequence: TGCGCCAGCAGCTTGGCCCAAGATGAAGCTTTCTTT. It codes for CASSLAQDEAFF.

The chain recombines TRBV7-8 with TRBJ2-2; perhaps D is TRBD1 or TRBD2 (5 bases each). V lost 2 bases and J lost 0, with 13 bases in between. This CDR3 region has 17 residues. Germline V CDR1 and CDR2: SGHVS, FQNEAQ. CDR3 sequence: CASSLPRDLPNTGELFF. The CDR3 nucleotides are TGTGCCAGCAGCTTACCCAGGGACCTCCCGAACACCGGGGAGCTGTTTTTT.

This rearrangement joins TRBV9 to TRBJ1-1, with D uncertain. The V and J ends lost 4 bases and 5 bases respectively, with 12 bases between them. Germline V gene data show CDR1 as SGDLS and CDR2 as YYNGEE. The CDR3 runs to 13 residues. The CDR3 reads CASSPTPGTEAFF. Written as DNA, the CDR3 is TGTGCCAGCAGCCCGACCCCGGGGACTGAAGCTTTCTTT. The whole variable domain, filled in from reference TRBV9 and TRBJ1-1, reads DSGVTQTPKHLITATGQRVTLRCSPRSGDLSVYWYQQSLDQGLQFLIQYYNGEERAKGNILERFSAQQFPDLHSELNLSSLELGDSALYFCASSPTPGTEAFFGQGTRLTVV.

The chain employs TRBV27 and TRBJ2-7; 13 nucleotides match TRBD2. CDR1 is MNHEY, CDR2 SMNVEV, per germline (reference sequence). Losses at the gene ends were 6 bases for V and 4 bases for J; bases not matched to a gene: 6. CDR3 length equals 15 residues. CDR3 sequence: CASREGTSGIYEQYF. CDR3 nucleotides: TGTGCCAGCAGGGAAGGGACTAGCGGGATTTACGAGCAGTACTTC.

The CDR3: CASSATGGSGTEAFF. CDR3 sequence (DNA): TGTGCCAGCAGCGCAACAGGGGGCAGCGGCACTGAAGCTTTCTTT. The rearrangement links TRBV9 to TRBJ1-1; 9 nucleotides align to TRBD1. The length of the CDR3 is 15 residues. J gave up 4 bases and V 3 bases, and 7 bases lay outside the gene matches. Germline-derived CDR1 and CDR2 are SGDLS and YYNGEE.

V gene TRBV18 combines with J gene TRBJ1-5; D is possibly TRBD1 (5 bases). The germline gives CDR1 KGHSH, CDR2 LQKENI. V shed 3 bases and J shed 5 bases, with 14 bases lying between them. The CDR3 spans 15 residues. The CDR3 nucleotides read TGTGCCAGCTCACCGTCGGACAAGGCGCATCAGCCCCAGCATTTT. Its protein product is CASSPSDKAHQPQHF.

The chain combines TRBV7-9 with TRBJ2-2; TRBD2 agrees at 12 bases. From germline, CDR1 is SEHNR and CDR2 FQNEAQ (reference sequence). The CDR3 runs to 18 residues. Trimming removed 8 bases from V and 7 bases from J; junction bases left unmatched: 17. The CDR3 loop is CASVPQGLAGGPVGELFF. The CDR3 nucleotides are TGTGCCAGCGTACCCCAAGGGCTAGCGGGAGGGCCGGTCGGGGAGCTGTTTTTT.

This chain uses TRBV21-1 with TRBJ2-1; the table assigns TRBD1, which was not confirmed against the DNA. TRBV21-1 is a pseudogene. This CDR3 comprises 11 residues. The CDR3 sequence: CASSKWRTEFF. CDR3 DNA sequence: TGTGCCAGCAGCAAGTGGAGGACAGAGTTCTTC.

This rearrangement joins TRBV7-2 to TRBJ2-7; 9 bases align to TRBD1. V lost 0 bases and J lost 6; bases outside the gene matches: 9. The CDR3 is 16 residues long. The germline gives CDR1 SGHTA, CDR2 FQGNSA. This CDR3 is CASSLAPGQGPSEQYF. Written as DNA, the CDR3 is TGTGCCAGCAGCTTAGCGCCCGGACAGGGGCCCAGCGAGCAGTACTTC.

This chain connects TRBV7-8 to TRBJ2-2; tentative D call: TRBD1 (5 bases). Between the trimmed V and J ends, which lost 0 bases and 5 bases, there was a span of 10 bases. This CDR3 has 15 amino acids. Germline CDR1 SGHVS, CDR2 FQNEAQ. CDR3 DNA sequence: TGTGCCAGCAGCTTAGCGGGGCAGGGAACCGGGGAGCTGTTTTTT. Translation: CASSLAGQGTGELFF.

The rearrangement links TRBV19 to TRBJ2-7, with D uncertain. This CDR3 spans 15 amino acids. Germline V gene data show CDR1 as LNHDA and CDR2 as SQIVND (reference sequence). V dropped 6 bases and J dropped 2 bases, with 17 bases sitting between them. The CDR3 DNA is TGTGCCAGTAGCACGGGTTGGGCAGAGACCTACGAGCAGTACTTC. Protein product: CASSTGWAETYEQYF.

V and J are TRBV10-1 and TRBJ2-3; 7 nucleotides align to TRBD2. The V gene end was trimmed by 3 bases and the J gene end by 4 bases; junction bases not matched to a gene: 10. CDR3 length: 16 residues. Germline V gene sequence: CDR1 WNHNN, CDR2 SYGVQD (reference sequence). The CDR3 here is CASSDAASGNSDTQYF. CDR3 nucleotides: TGCGCCAGCAGTGATGCCGCAAGCGGGAACTCAGATACGCAGTATTTT.

The CDR3 reads CASSVENGGYNEQFF. In nucleotides, the CDR3 is TGTGCCAGCAGTGTAGAGAACGGGGGCTACAATGAGCAGTTCTTC. The chain has TRBV6-1 and TRBJ2-1; possible D gene TRBD2, 6 bases. CDR1 is MNHNS and CDR2 is SASEGT in the germline V gene. The V end was cut by 4 bases, the J end by 3 bases, with 13 bases between. The CDR3 extends over 15 amino acids.

The V call is TRBV7-9, the J call TRBJ2-7; unclear D gene. The CDR3 is 14 residues long. CDR1 is SEHNR and CDR2 is FQNEAQ in the germline V gene (reference sequence). Trimming shortened V by 0 bases and J by 6 bases, and 12 bases separated the two germline ends. In nucleotides, the CDR3 is TGTGCCAGCAGCTTAGCTCTACCCGTCGCCGAGCAGTACTTC. The encoded protein is CASSLALPVAEQYF.

The chain recombines TRBV4-2 with TRBJ2-1; D is unclear. Looked up from germline, CDR1 is LGHNA and CDR2 is YNFKEQ. The CDR3 loop spans 15 amino acids. V lost 8 bases, J lost 1 base, and 15 bases lay in between. The CDR3 is CASCPRVGSYNEQFF. The DNA of the CDR3 is TGTGCCAGCTGTCCCCGCGTAGGGTCCTACAATGAGCAGTTCTTC.

This clone was recorded once. The chain employs TRBV6-5 and TRBJ2-5; D remains unclear. Germline assignment: CDR1 MNHEY and CDR2 SVGAGI. V lost 5 bases to trimming and J lost 4 bases, with 8 bases between them. The CDR3 contains 12 residues. The CDR3 DNA follows: TGTGCCAGCAGTATAACCCCAGAGACCCAGTACTTC. It codes for CASSITPETQYF.

CDR3 protein: CASGAGNPELKSTNEKLFF. The CDR3 DNA reads as TGTGCCAGCGGGGCAGGGAACCCCGAGTTGAAATCGACTAATGAAAAACTGTTTTTT. This chain links TRBV27 with TRBJ1-4, with D perhaps matching TRBD1 (5 bases). Germline V CDR1 and CDR2: MNHEY, SMNVEV (reference sequence). This CDR3 region has 19 residues. V lost 8 bases to trimming and J lost 2 bases, with 27 bases between them.

The chain joins TRBV4-1 to TRBJ2-7, with TRBD2 matching 9 bases. Germline V CDR1 and CDR2: MGHRA, YSYEKL. Trimming at V came to 0 bases and at J to 7 bases, leaving 7 bases not matched to a gene. The CDR3 consists of 15 residues. The CDR3 here is CASSQEPAGGDEQYF. The CDR3 coding sequence is TGCGCCAGCAGCCAAGAACCGGCGGGAGGGGATGAGCAGTACTTC.